A single T cell receptor beta chain is shown here with its context. Those enrolled in Seattle joined during active infection and were followed longitudinally afterward. The CDR3 runs 15 residues. With 5 bases removed from V and 0 bases from J, the gap between germline ends came to 11 bases. Germline assignment: CDR1 LNHDA and CDR2 SQIVND (reference sequence). The data are from a study of blood T cell repertoires in COVID-19. Study background: Whether acute or convalescent, the COVID-19 samples came from the United States, Italy and Spain. Nucleic acid was either cDNA or gDNA, and it came from T cells, B-cell-depleted T cells, or PBMCs.

Per the authors' pipeline: Amplification of reference gene primers was used by the study to estimate nucleated cell counts. TCRdb's table, derived via immunoSEQ multiplex PCR, lists solely in-frame clones and lacks some. V, J and clone size reflect that table, while D and trimming were determined from the DNA. Of approximately 280,000 clones in the sample, roughly 84% were seen once. Sequencing was carried out using peripheral blood. The source of this sequence is a human donor with COVID-19, enrolled during active disease. The donor label of this sample is uncertain. The V call is TRBV19, the J call TRBJ2-1; D is perhaps TRBD1 (6 bases). CDR3 nucleotides: TGTGCCAGTAGTGATACAGGGTTCTCCTACAATGAGCAGTTCTTC. Translating it yields CASSDTGFSYNEQFF.